This TCR beta chain was recovered during a study of spatial heterogeneity in lung cancer. Overall study context: Raw sequencing reads included, on average, more than 9.5 appearances of each unique TCR and UMI combination.

Individual TCR cDNA molecules each bore their own unique molecular identifier. MiXCR, applied by TCRdb to the 5' RACE reads, yields one record per CDR3 protein. Here the sample spans 1,500 to 2,000 distinct CDR3 sequences, 9.5% to 15% being singletons. Time point indicated: sample taken at primary tumor resection. Sequencing of whole RNA from tumor, nontumor lung or frozen PBMC involved no sorting. This CDR3 has 15 amino acids. J gave up 2 bases and V 6 bases, and 7 bases lay outside the gene matches. Germline-derived CDR1 and CDR2 are LNHDA and SQIVND (reference sequence). This clonotype is medium-sized.

This sample comprised normal lung tissue next to the tumor, obtained at surgery. The chain combines TRBV19 with TRBJ2-5; 9 bases are a match to TRBD1. The TCR originated in a female donor with early-stage non-small cell lung cancer. As DNA, the CDR3 is TGTGCCAGTAGGGAAACCGGGACAGGGCAAGAGACCCAGTACTTC. It codes for CASRETGTGQETQYF.